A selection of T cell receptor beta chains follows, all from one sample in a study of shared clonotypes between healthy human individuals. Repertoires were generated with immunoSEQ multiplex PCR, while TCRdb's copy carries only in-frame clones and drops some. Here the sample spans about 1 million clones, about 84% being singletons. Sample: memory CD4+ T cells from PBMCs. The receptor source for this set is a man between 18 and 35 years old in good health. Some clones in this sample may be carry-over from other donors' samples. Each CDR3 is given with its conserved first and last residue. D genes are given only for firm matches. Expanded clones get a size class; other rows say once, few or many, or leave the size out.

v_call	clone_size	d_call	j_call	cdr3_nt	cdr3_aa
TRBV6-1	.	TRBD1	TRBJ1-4	TGTGCCAGCAGTGAGGGACAGGGGGCTTCTTACTCCCGGTGGTTTTTT	CASSEGQGASYSRWFF
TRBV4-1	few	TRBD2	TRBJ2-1	TGCGCCAGCAGCCAAGCGACTAGCGGGAGAGGCGATGAGCAGTTCTTC	CASSQATSGRGDEQFF
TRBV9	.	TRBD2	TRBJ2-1	TGTGCCAGCAGCGTACGGGGGAGGGCCCATGAGCAGTTCTTC	CASSVRGRAHEQFF
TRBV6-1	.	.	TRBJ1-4	TGTGCCAGCAGTCCGGCCGGGACCCCCGATGAAAAACTGTTTTTT	CASSPAGTPDEKLFF
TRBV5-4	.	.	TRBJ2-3	TGTGCCAGCAGCCAACCGACAGCTAGCACAGATACGCAGTATTTT	CASSQPTASTDTQYF
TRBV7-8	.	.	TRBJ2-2	TGTGCCAGCAGCTCGACTACGAACACCGGGGAGCTGTTTTTT	CASSSTTNTGELFF
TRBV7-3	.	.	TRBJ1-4	TGTGCCAGCAGCTTAAGAGGTTCCCGCGGTAATGAAAAACTGTTTTTT	CASSLRGSRGNEKLFF
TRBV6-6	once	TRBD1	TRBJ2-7	TGTGCCAGCAGTTATGGACAGGGGAGACACGAGCAGTACTTC	CASSYGQGRHEQYF
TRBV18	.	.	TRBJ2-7	TGTGCCAGCTCACCCACTCGGGGGACAGCCTCTCTCTACGAGCAGTACTTC	CASSPTRGTASLYEQYF
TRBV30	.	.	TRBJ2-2	TGTGCCTGGAGTGTCCAAAACACCGGGGAGCTGTTTTTT	CAWSVQNTGELFF
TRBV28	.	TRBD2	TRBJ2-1	TGTGCCAGCAGTTTACCCGGGGGGGGATTCAATGAGCAGTTCTTC	CASSLPGGGFNEQFF
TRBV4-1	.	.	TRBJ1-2	TGCGCCAGCAGCCAAGGGTGGGCTACGCACTATGGCTACACCTTC	CASSQGWATHYGYTF
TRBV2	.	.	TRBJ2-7	TGTGCCAGCAGGCGGGCCGGGATTTACGAGCAGTACTTC	CASRRAGIYEQYF
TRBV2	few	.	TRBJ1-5	TGTGCCAGCAAGGGGGTACATAGCAATCAGCCCCAGCATTTT	CASKGVHSNQPQHF
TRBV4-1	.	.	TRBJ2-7	TGCGCCAGCAGCCAATTTAGCGGCTACGAGCAGTACTTC	CASSQFSGYEQYF
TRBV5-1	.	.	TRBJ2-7	TGCGCCAGCAGCTTGCGGGGAGTGGGGGAGCAGTACTTC	CASSLRGVGEQYF
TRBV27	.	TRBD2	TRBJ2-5	TGTGCCAGCAGTCCGCAGACTAGCGGGAGTCTGCAGACCCAGTACTTC	CASSPQTSGSLQTQYF
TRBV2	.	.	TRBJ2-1	TGTGCCAGCAGTGAAGCGAACCGGGACGAGCAGTTCTTC	CASSEANRDEQFF
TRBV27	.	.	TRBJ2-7	TGTGCCAGCAGCCTGGGGGAGGATTCGTCCTACGAGCAGTACTTC	CASSLGEDSSYEQYF
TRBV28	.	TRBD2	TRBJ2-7	TGTGCCAGCAGCCTTCCGGGGACTATGTACGAGCAGTACTTC	CASSLPGTMYEQYF
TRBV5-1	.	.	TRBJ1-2	TGCGCCAGCAGCCCGGGAACCCCCATTCGCCGGAACTATGGCTACACCTTC	CASSPGTPIRRNYGYTF
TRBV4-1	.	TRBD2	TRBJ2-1	TGCGCCAGCAGCCAAGAAATCGCTAGCGGGAGATATGGGCAGTTCTTC	CASSQEIASGRYGQFF
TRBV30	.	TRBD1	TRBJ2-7	TGTGCCTGGAAGCCGGGACAGGGGGCGTGGGAGCAGTACTTC	CAWKPGQGAWEQYF
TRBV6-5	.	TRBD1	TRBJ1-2	TGTGCCAGCAGTTACACCGACAGGGGTGGAGGCTACACCTTC	CASSYTDRGGGYTF
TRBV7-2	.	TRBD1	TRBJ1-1	TGTGCCAGCAGCTTAGTAGGGCAGGGGGGCACTGAAGCTTTCTTT	CASSLVGQGGTEAFF
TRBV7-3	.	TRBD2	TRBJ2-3	TGTGCCAGCAGCTTGACGATAGCGGGAGGGCCGGATACGCAGTATTTT	CASSLTIAGGPDTQYF
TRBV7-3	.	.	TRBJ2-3	TGTGCCAGCAGCGCCAATAGAGTAGCCTCAGATACGCAGTATTTT	CASSANRVASDTQYF
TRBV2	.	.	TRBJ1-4	TGTGCCACCAGGACAGTAATTAATGAAAAACTGTTTTTT	CATRTVINEKLFF
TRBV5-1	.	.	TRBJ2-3	TGCGCCAGCAGCCTCCAAGGGGATACGCAGTATTTT	CASSLQGDTQYF
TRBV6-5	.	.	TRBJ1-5	TGTGCCAGCAGTAACAGGAGAAGCAATCAGCCCCAGCATTTT	CASSNRRSNQPQHF
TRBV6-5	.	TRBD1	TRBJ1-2	TGTGCCAGCAGTTACCGGGACAGTGGCTACACCTTC	CASSYRDSGYTF
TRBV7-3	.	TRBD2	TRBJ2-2	TGTGCCAGCTCCGGGACTAGCGGGAGCAGGGAGCTGTTTTTT	CASSGTSGSRELFF
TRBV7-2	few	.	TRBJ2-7	TGTGCCAGCACCCCCTCCGAGCAGTACTTC	CASTPSEQYF
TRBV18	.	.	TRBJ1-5	TGTGCCAGCACTGAGAATAGCAATCAGCCCCAGCATTTT	CASTENSNQPQHF
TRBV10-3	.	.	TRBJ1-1	TGTGCCATCAGTGAGTCTACCGGGGTCACTGAAGCTTTCTTT	CAISESTGVTEAFF
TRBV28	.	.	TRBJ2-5	TGTGCCAGCAGTTTAGACGGGTTTGAGACCCAGTACTTC	CASSLDGFETQYF
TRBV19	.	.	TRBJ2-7	TGTGCCAGTAGTATAGTCGGCGGCTACGAGCAGTACTTC	CASSIVGGYEQYF
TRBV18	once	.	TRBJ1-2	TGTGCCAGCTCACCACAACAGAACTTAGCTAACTATGGCTACACCTTC	CASSPQQNLANYGYTF
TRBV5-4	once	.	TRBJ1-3	TGTGCCAGCAGCTTGGCATTAGGGGCTGCCTCTGGAAACACCATATATTTT	CASSLALGAASGNTIYF
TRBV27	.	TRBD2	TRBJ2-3	TGTGCCAGCAGTTCCCCCCCGGGACTAGCGGGAGGGACAGATACGCAGTATTTT	CASSSPPGLAGGTDTQYF
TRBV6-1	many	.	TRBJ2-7	TGTGCCAGCAGGGCCGGGCAGGGAATTTCCGAGCAGTACTTC	CASRAGQGISEQYF
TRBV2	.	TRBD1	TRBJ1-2	TGTGCCAGCAGCGACAGGGGTGGCTACACCTTC	CASSDRGGYTF
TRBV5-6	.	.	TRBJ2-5	TGTGCCAGCAGCCGATATATTGCGGGACAGAGCTCCCAAGAGACCCAGTACTTC	CASSRYIAGQSSQETQYF
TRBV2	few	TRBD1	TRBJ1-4	TGTGCCAGCAGGGCAACAGGGGTTAATGAAAAACTGTTTTTT	CASRATGVNEKLFF
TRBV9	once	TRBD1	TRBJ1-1	TGTGCCAGCACCCGGACAGGGGGCATGAACACTGAAGCTTTCTTT	CASTRTGGMNTEAFF
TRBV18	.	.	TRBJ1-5	TGTGCCAGCTCACCACTGCCGTATACCTATAGCAATCAGCCCCAGCATTTT	CASSPLPYTYSNQPQHF
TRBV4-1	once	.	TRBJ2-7	TGCGCCAGCAGCCAAGAGGGGATGGACAGAAACAACGAGCAGTACTTC	CASSQEGMDRNNEQYF
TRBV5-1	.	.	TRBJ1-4	TGCGCCAGCAGCCTGACAGCTTATAATGAAAAACTGTTTTTT	CASSLTAYNEKLFF
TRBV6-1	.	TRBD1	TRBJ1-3	TGTGCCAGCAGTGAAGGGGGGGGACAGCATGGAAACACCATATATTTT	CASSEGGGQHGNTIYF
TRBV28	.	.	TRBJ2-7	TGTGCCAGCAGTTCACCCTCCGGGACGGGCCTACGCGAGCAGTACTTC	CASSSPSGTGLREQYF
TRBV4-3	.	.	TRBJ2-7	TGCGCCAGCAGCCAAGATACCGTGGAGTTCTACGAGCAGTACTTC	CASSQDTVEFYEQYF
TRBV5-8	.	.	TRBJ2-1	TGTGCCAGCAGCTTGGGGGTGGACCTAATCGACAATGAGCAGTTCTTC	CASSLGVDLIDNEQFF
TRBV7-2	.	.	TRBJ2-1	TGTGCCAGCAGCATACTTGGGGGTAACAGTCGAAATGAGCAGTTCTTC	CASSILGGNSRNEQFF